This T cell receptor beta chain was recovered during a study of blood T cell repertoires in COVID-19. Overall study context: Sites in the United States, Italy and Spain provided acute and convalescent COVID-19 samples. From T cells, B-cell-depleted T cells, or PBMCs came the material, which was cDNA or gDNA.

With 6 bases removed from V and 4 bases from J, the gap between germline ends came to 16 bases. Germline lookup yields CDR1 SGHTA and CDR2 FQGNSA. This CDR3 has 15 amino acids. The method was immunoSEQ multiplex PCR; TCRdb's version includes in-frame clones alone and lacks a portion of them. The sample records approximately 140,000 clones, 75% to 90% being singletons. The sequenced material came from peripheral blood. V usage is TRBV7-2 and J usage is TRBJ2-1; a weak D match, TRBD1 (6 bases). The source of this sequence is a man between 70 and 80 years old with acute or convalescent COVID-19. The CDR3 DNA reads as TGTGCCAGCAGACGGGACACCCGGACGTACAATGAGCAGTTCTTC. It specifies CASRRDTRTYNEQFF.